The clone carrying this T cell receptor beta chain has ten or more counts. The time point was: before trial treatment. The data originate from a study of low-dose radiotherapy and immunotherapy resistance in tumors. Looked up from germline, CDR1 is DFQATT and CDR2 is SNEGSKA (reference sequence). The J segment lost 9 bases and the V segment lost 1 base, leaving 5 bases of the junction unmatched. CDR3 size: 13 residues. Primers used for first-strand cDNA, a TRAV- and TRBV-specific set, covered both alpha and beta chains. Using a constant-region primer together with a V-primer adapter, TCRs were subjected to 20 PCR cycles of amplification. TCRdb passed the reads through MiXCR, listing each CDR3 protein once. Of 80,000 to 90,000 distinct CDR3 sequences in the sample, 15% to 20% were seen once.

This specimen consisted of PBMCs, obtained before treatment. The TCR sequence derives from a male donor with prostate cancer. The rearrangement links TRBV20-1 to TRBJ2-1; 8 bases are a match to TRBD2. The CDR3 bases are TGCAGTGCTAGAGGGGGGACTAGTCTTGAGCAGTTCTTC. It yields the protein CSARGGTSLEQFF.